This TCR beta chain was sequenced in a study of cytomegalovirus exposure and HLA in healthy donors. The primer mix had 60 Vbeta and 13 Jbeta primers. The protocol was immunoSEQ multiplex PCR, while the TCRdb copy is restricted to in-frame clones and leaves out a portion. The sample shows under 200,000 clones, roughly 12% of them seen only once. Worth noting for this clone: The antigen is unknown.

Broader study findings: Certain sequence variants were highly shared and formed a cluster, and this cluster was likely a sequencing artifact. Listed as cytomegalovirus-associated were 150 or so TCR beta chains. In a later analysis, donors in an Asian-associated ancestry cluster reportedly had fewer N-insertions in productive TCRs than the cohort mean.

The germline V gene has CDR1 LNHDA and CDR2 SQIVND (reference sequence). This CDR3 is 16 amino acids long. Trimming shortened V by 8 bases and J by 1 base, and 17 bases separated the two germline ends. Sequenced sample: PBMCs. The TCR sequence derives from a man over 45 in good health and CMV-seropositive. The rearrangement uses TRBV19 and TRBJ2-2, with D possibly being TRBD1 (6 bases). The CDR3 bases are TGTGCCAGTTTATCTTTGGGCAGGGGGAACACCGGGGAGCTGTTTTTT. Its translation is CASLSLGRGNTGELFF.